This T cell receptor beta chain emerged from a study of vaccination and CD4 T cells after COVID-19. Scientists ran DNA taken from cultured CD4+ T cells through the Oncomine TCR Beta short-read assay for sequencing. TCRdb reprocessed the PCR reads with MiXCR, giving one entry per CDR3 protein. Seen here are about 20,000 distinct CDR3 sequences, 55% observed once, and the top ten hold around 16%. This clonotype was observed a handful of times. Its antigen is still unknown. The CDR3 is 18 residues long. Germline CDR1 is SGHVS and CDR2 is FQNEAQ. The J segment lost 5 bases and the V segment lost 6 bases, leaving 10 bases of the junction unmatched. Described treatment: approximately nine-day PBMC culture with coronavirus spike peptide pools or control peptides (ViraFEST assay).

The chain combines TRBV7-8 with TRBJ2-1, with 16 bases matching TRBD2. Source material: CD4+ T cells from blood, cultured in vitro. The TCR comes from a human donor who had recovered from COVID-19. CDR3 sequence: CASSSGLAGGPVNNEQFF. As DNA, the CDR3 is TGTGCCAGCAGTTCGGGACTAGCGGGAGGGCCTGTTAACAATGAGCAGTTCTTC.